This is a list of T cell receptor beta chains from one sample in a study of human T cells and chemical hapten exposure. In TCRdb, the RACE reads were re-called with MiXCR into one record per CDR3 protein. The sample shows approximately 57,000 distinct CDR3 sequences, more than 8% of them seen only once. The material sequenced was whole blood, taken in connection with sensitization to the hapten diphenylcyclopropenone (DPC). The receptors originated from a man aged 35-49 years with alopecia areata. Some clones in this sample may be carry-over from other donors' samples. Each CDR3 is given with its conserved first and last residue. Fields, in order: D gene, V gene, J gene, clone size, CDR3 DNA, CDR3 protein. A D gene is named only where the DNA matches it firmly. Clone size appears in some rows only: once, few, many, or a class for an expanded clone.

D gene: .
V gene: TRBV6-2/TRBV6-3
J gene: TRBJ1-1
clone size: .
CDR3 DNA: TGTGCCAGCAGCCCAATCGCGGGGGGAAGGACTGAAGCTTTCTTT
CDR3 protein: CASSPIAGGRTEAFF

D gene: .
V gene: TRBV18
J gene: TRBJ1-2
clone size: .
CDR3 DNA: TGTGCCAGCTCACCGGACAGCTCTAACTATGGCTACACCTTC
CDR3 protein: CASSPDSSNYGYTF

D gene: .
V gene: TRBV12-3/TRBV12-4
J gene: TRBJ2-1
clone size: few
CDR3 DNA: TGTGCCAGCAGTCCCGTACTGGGGTTGAGCAATGAGCAGTTCTTC
CDR3 protein: CASSPVLGLSNEQFF

D gene: .
V gene: TRBV2
J gene: TRBJ2-2
clone size: large
CDR3 DNA: TGTGCCAGCAGGAGAGTCGTTCAAGTAGTCAGCACCGGGGAGCTGTTTTTT
CDR3 protein: CASRRVVQVVSTGELFF

D gene: .
V gene: TRBV9
J gene: TRBJ1-2
clone size: few
CDR3 DNA: TGTGCCAGCAGCACGTTCTCAGGGGTAGGCTATGGCTACACCTTC
CDR3 protein: CASSTFSGVGYGYTF

D gene: .
V gene: TRBV29-1
J gene: TRBJ2-3
clone size: .
CDR3 DNA: TGCAGCCAAAACTCGAATACTAAAAATACGCAGTATTTT
CDR3 protein: CSQNSNTKNTQYF

D gene: .
V gene: TRBV28
J gene: TRBJ2-7
clone size: .
CDR3 DNA: TGTGCCAGCAGTTTGGCCAGCTACGAGCAGTACTTC
CDR3 protein: CASSLASYEQYF

D gene: .
V gene: TRBV3-1
J gene: TRBJ2-5
clone size: .
CDR3 DNA: TGTGCCAGCAGCCCGTACAGGACGATCCAAGAGACCCAGTACTTC
CDR3 protein: CASSPYRTIQETQYF

D gene: TRBD2
V gene: TRBV7-3
J gene: TRBJ2-1
clone size: many
CDR3 DNA: TGTGCCAGCAGCCACGGGACTAGCGCCAATGAGCAGTTCTTC
CDR3 protein: CASSHGTSANEQFF

D gene: TRBD1
V gene: TRBV7-8
J gene: TRBJ2-7
clone size: many
CDR3 DNA: TGTGCCAGCAGCTTAGCTCGGGACAGCCTCGGCGAGCAGTACTTC
CDR3 protein: CASSLARDSLGEQYF

D gene: TRBD2
V gene: TRBV12-3/TRBV12-4
J gene: TRBJ2-1
clone size: many
CDR3 DNA: TGTGCCAGCAGTTTTAGCGGGAGGACCTACAATGAGCAGTTCTTC
CDR3 protein: CASSFSGRTYNEQFF

D gene: .
V gene: TRBV20-1
J gene: TRBJ2-4
clone size: .
CDR3 DNA: TGCAGTGCTAGAGAAGCGGGACAGCCCAAAAACATTCAGTACTTC
CDR3 protein: CSAREAGQPKNIQYF

D gene: TRBD2
V gene: TRBV19
J gene: TRBJ2-1
clone size: .
CDR3 DNA: TGTGCCAGTAGTGCGGGACTACCCTACAATGAGCAGTTCTTC
CDR3 protein: CASSAGLPYNEQFF

D gene: .
V gene: TRBV7-3
J gene: TRBJ2-2
clone size: few
CDR3 DNA: TGTGCCAGCAGCTTGAGGTTTCTAACCGGGGAGCTGTTTTTT
CDR3 protein: CASSLRFLTGELFF

D gene: TRBD2
V gene: TRBV29-1
J gene: TRBJ2-3
clone size: .
CDR3 DNA: TGCAGCGTTGTTCTTTACACTAGCGTGGATACGCAGTATTTT
CDR3 protein: CSVVLYTSVDTQYF

D gene: .
V gene: TRBV29-1
J gene: TRBJ2-5
clone size: few
CDR3 DNA: TGCAGCGTTCATCAAGAGACCCAGTACTTC
CDR3 protein: CSVHQETQYF

D gene: TRBD2
V gene: TRBV20-1
J gene: TRBJ2-3
clone size: few
CDR3 DNA: TGCAGTGCTGAGACTAGCGGGAGGGGCACAGATACGCAGTATTTT
CDR3 protein: CSAETSGRGTDTQYF

D gene: .
V gene: TRBV28
J gene: TRBJ1-6
clone size: .
CDR3 DNA: TGTGCCAGCAAACGCGGGGGAAATTCACCCCTCCACTTT
CDR3 protein: CASKRGGNSPLHF

D gene: TRBD2
V gene: TRBV6-6
J gene: TRBJ2-2
clone size: many
CDR3 DNA: TGTGCCAGCAGTTACTCTTGGACTAGCAGAACCGCGAACACCGGGGAGCTGTTTTTT
CDR3 protein: CASSYSWTSRTANTGELFF

D gene: TRBD2
V gene: TRBV5-8
J gene: TRBJ2-5
clone size: few
CDR3 DNA: TGTGCCAGCAGCGCAACTAGCGGGAGGGGGGAGACCCAGTACTTC
CDR3 protein: CASSATSGRGETQYF

D gene: .
V gene: TRBV28
J gene: TRBJ2-1
clone size: many
CDR3 DNA: TGTGCCAGCAGTTCCTCGGGGCCTCCCTACAATGAGCAGTTCTTC
CDR3 protein: CASSSSGPPYNEQFF

D gene: .
V gene: TRBV11-2
J gene: TRBJ2-7
clone size: .
CDR3 DNA: TGTGCCAGCAGCAGTGAGGGGTACGAGCAGTACTTC
CDR3 protein: CASSSEGYEQYF

D gene: .
V gene: TRBV20-1
J gene: TRBJ2-1
clone size: many
CDR3 DNA: TGCAGTGCTAGCGGGTCGAGCTCCTACAATGAGCAGTTCTTC
CDR3 protein: CSASGSSSYNEQFF

D gene: .
V gene: TRBV12-3/TRBV12-4
J gene: TRBJ1-2
clone size: few
CDR3 DNA: TGTGCCAGCAGTTTAGGCAGGATGGCATCTAACTATGGCTACACCTTC
CDR3 protein: CASSLGRMASNYGYTF

D gene: .
V gene: TRBV28
J gene: TRBJ1-1
clone size: few
CDR3 DNA: TGTGCCAGCACAAAGGCTGTTAGCACTGAAGCTTTCTTT
CDR3 protein: CASTKAVSTEAFF

D gene: .
V gene: TRBV20-1
J gene: TRBJ2-7
clone size: few
CDR3 DNA: TGCAGTGCTAGAGGTCACGAACTAGGGGGGGCAAGCTACGAGCAGTACTTC
CDR3 protein: CSARGHELGGASYEQYF

D gene: .
V gene: TRBV7-9
J gene: TRBJ2-7
clone size: few
CDR3 DNA: TGTGCCAGCAGCTTAGGGACCGAGCAGTACTTC
CDR3 protein: CASSLGTEQYF

D gene: .
V gene: TRBV7-9
J gene: TRBJ2-4
clone size: .
CDR3 DNA: TGTGCCAGCAGCGTGGACTCCCCCTCTGCCAAAAACATTCAGTACTTC
CDR3 protein: CASSVDSPSAKNIQYF

D gene: .
V gene: TRBV30
J gene: TRBJ1-5
clone size: many
CDR3 DNA: TGTGCCTGGACCCAAGACAGCAATCAGCCCCAGCATTTT
CDR3 protein: CAWTQDSNQPQHF

D gene: .
V gene: TRBV12-3/TRBV12-4
J gene: TRBJ1-5
clone size: many
CDR3 DNA: TGTGCCAGCAGTCTGCACCGGGAATCCCCCATCGGTGGCCAGCATTTT
CDR3 protein: CASSLHRESPIGGQHF

D gene: TRBD2
V gene: TRBV20-1
J gene: TRBJ2-7
clone size: few
CDR3 DNA: TGCAGTGCAAGGACTAGCAAGGCGGTCTACGAGCAGTACTTC
CDR3 protein: CSARTSKAVYEQYF

D gene: .
V gene: TRBV6-2/TRBV6-3
J gene: TRBJ2-7
clone size: few
CDR3 DNA: TGTGCCAGCAGTTATCTCGGGACGCAGACCTACGAGCAGTACTTC
CDR3 protein: CASSYLGTQTYEQYF

D gene: .
V gene: TRBV4-3
J gene: TRBJ1-2
clone size: many
CDR3 DNA: TGCGCCAGCAGCCAATCTCGTGCTTTACAGGGCTATGGCTACACCTTC
CDR3 protein: CASSQSRALQGYGYTF

D gene: .
V gene: TRBV5-1
J gene: TRBJ1-2
clone size: few
CDR3 DNA: TGCGCCAGCAGCGGCGATACTTATGGCTACACCTTC
CDR3 protein: CASSGDTYGYTF

D gene: .
V gene: TRBV12-3/TRBV12-4
J gene: TRBJ1-6
clone size: .
CDR3 DNA: TGTGCCAGCAGGCGGTCTCTGGACCCTAATTCACCCCTCCACTTT
CDR3 protein: CASRRSLDPNSPLHF

D gene: .
V gene: TRBV3-1
J gene: TRBJ2-7
clone size: .
CDR3 DNA: TGTGCCAGCAGCACCCGGGCTAGCAGTGACGAGCAGTACTTC
CDR3 protein: CASSTRASSDEQYF

D gene: .
V gene: TRBV7-2
J gene: TRBJ1-4
clone size: few
CDR3 DNA: TGTGCCAGCAGCTTAAACGAAAAACTGTTTTTT
CDR3 protein: CASSLNEKLFF

D gene: .
V gene: TRBV6-4
J gene: TRBJ2-3
clone size: .
CDR3 DNA: TGTGCCAGCAGCAGGGAAACCACAGATACGCAGTATTTT
CDR3 protein: CASSRETTDTQYF

D gene: TRBD2
V gene: TRBV3-1
J gene: TRBJ2-1
clone size: .
CDR3 DNA: TGTGCCAGCAGCCACCTAGCGGGGATCAATGAGCAGTTCTTC
CDR3 protein: CASSHLAGINEQFF

D gene: .
V gene: TRBV11-2
J gene: TRBJ2-5
clone size: few
CDR3 DNA: TGTGCCAGCAGCTTAACCGGGATTTCAGAGACCCAGTACTTC
CDR3 protein: CASSLTGISETQYF

D gene: .
V gene: TRBV29-1
J gene: TRBJ1-1
clone size: many
CDR3 DNA: TGCAGCGTTAGGACAACCGAAGCTTTCTTT
CDR3 protein: CSVRTTEAFF

D gene: TRBD2
V gene: TRBV6-6
J gene: TRBJ2-1
clone size: .
CDR3 DNA: TGTGCCAGCAGGCCCCCAAGCGGGAGGGCCAAGCAGGGAAAAGGCAATGAGCAGTTCTTC
CDR3 protein: CASRPPSGRAKQGKGNEQFF

D gene: .
V gene: TRBV20-1
J gene: TRBJ1-2
clone size: many
CDR3 DNA: TGCAGTGCTAGAGATGACAGGACTCACTATGGCTACACCTTC
CDR3 protein: CSARDDRTHYGYTF

D gene: TRBD2
V gene: TRBV7-9
J gene: TRBJ2-3
clone size: .
CDR3 DNA: TGTGCCAGCAGCTCGGGACTAGCGGGAGGCTTCGATACGCAGTATTTT
CDR3 protein: CASSSGLAGGFDTQYF